Each of the 16 T cell receptor beta chains below was sequenced from the same sample in a study of cytomegalovirus exposure and HLA in healthy donors. TCRdb keeps only in-frame clones here, not all; method: immunoSEQ multiplex PCR. The sample has roughly 98,000 clones, approximately 90% seen once. Sequencing was done on a sample of PBMCs. These receptors came from a woman in her twenties or thirties in good health and CMV-seronegative.

A single count supports this clone. V gene TRBV29-1 combines with J gene TRBJ2-1; D is possibly TRBD2 (6 bases). CDR3 size: 17 residues. The germline CDR1 and CDR2 sequences are SQVTM and ANQGSEA. Deletions cut 7 bases from V and 5 bases from J, with 27 bases between. CDR3 nucleotide sequence: TGCAGCGCCCCAAGGACTGGAAGGAGGGTCACCAACAATGAGCAGTTCTTC. It translates to CSAPRTGRRVTNNEQFF.

The rearrangement links TRBV10-2 to TRBJ1-6; no firm D call. The CDR3 length is 13 residues. The V and J ends lost 7 bases and 0 bases respectively, with 4 bases between them. Germline V gives CDR1 WSHSY, CDR2 SAAADI. The CDR3 nucleotides read TGCGCCAGCAAACTCTCCTATAATTCACCCCTCCACTTT. It is translated as CASKLSYNSPLHF.

This CDR3 reads CASSSRLNYGYTF. In DNA, the CDR3 is TGTGCCAGCAGCAGTAGACTGAACTATGGCTACACCTTC. The V gene is TRBV28, the J gene TRBJ1-2; D unclear. Germline loops: CDR1 MDHEN, CDR2 SYDVKM. The CDR3 spans 13 residues. The V end lost 6 bases, the J end lost 2 bases, and 10 bases lay between the germline ends.

The chain employs TRBV5-1 and TRBJ2-2; 8 nucleotides line up with TRBD2. Germline lookup yields CDR1 SGHRS and CDR2 YFSETQ. Trimming removed 0 bases from V and 3 bases from J; junction bases left unmatched: 1. This CDR3 comprises 15 residues. DNA for the CDR3: TGCGCCAGCAGCTTGGCCGGGAGGGACACCGGGGAGCTGTTTTTT. Translated: CASSLAGRDTGELFF. Variable domain in full (rest from reference TRBV5-1 and TRBJ2-2): KAGVTQTPRYLIKTRGQQVTLSCSPISGHRSVSWYQQTPGQGLQFLFEYFSETQRNKGNFPGRFSGRQFSNSRSEMNVSTLELGDSALYLCASSLAGRDTGELFFGEGSRLTVL.

J is TRBJ2-3 and V is TRBV5-1, with D possibly matching TRBD1 (6 bases). Germline loops: CDR1 SGHRS, CDR2 YFSETQ. V was shortened by 4 bases and J by 2 bases, with 17 bases between the two germline ends. The CDR3 totals 16 residues. CDR3 DNA sequence: TGCGCCAGCAGCCCTAACAGGGCATCTACCACAGATACGCAGTATTTT. Amino acid sequence: CASSPNRASTTDTQYF.

The rearrangement links TRBV6-5 to TRBJ2-7; possible D gene TRBD2, 6 bases. Germline V CDR1 and CDR2: MNHEY, SVGAGI. Trimming pared 11 bases from V and 6 bases from J, leaving 14 bases between. CDR3 length: 11 amino acids. Here the CDR3 reads CASWDFLEQYF. The CDR3 nucleotides read TGTGCCTCTTGGGACTTTCTCGAGCAGTACTTC.

V usage is TRBV5-1 and J usage is TRBJ2-3, with 12 bases identical to TRBD2. The CDR3 contains 16 residues. Germline assignment: CDR1 SGHRS and CDR2 YFSETQ. J lost 5 bases, V lost 1 base, and 5 bases had no gene match. CDR3 sequence: CASSLTSGGRKDTQYF. The DNA for the CDR3 is TGCGCCAGCAGCTTGACTAGCGGGGGGAGAAAAGATACGCAGTATTTT.

The table lists this clone with a few counts. V and J are TRBV11-1 and TRBJ1-5; 7 bases match TRBD1. Trimming cost V 0 bases and J 9 bases; bases outside gene matches: 2. Germline assignment: CDR1 SGHAT and CDR2 FQDESV (reference sequence). The CDR3 totals 13 residues. The CDR3 coding sequence is TGTGCCAGCAGCTTAGCCGAGGGGGCGCCCCAGCATTTT. Protein: CASSLAEGAPQHF.

This chain connects TRBV5-4 to TRBJ2-5; 7 nucleotides line up with TRBD2. CDR3 size: 13 residues. The germline gives CDR1 SGHNT, CDR2 YYREEE (reference sequence). V was pared by 1 base and J by 4 bases, with 1 base of the junction left unmatched. CDR3 amino acids: CASSLWGGETQYF. In DNA form, the CDR3 reads TGTGCCAGCAGCTTGTGGGGGGGAGAGACCCAGTACTTC.

This clone appeared once. The rearrangement uses TRBV2 and TRBJ1-5; 9 bases agree with TRBD1. Per the germline V gene, CDR1 is SNHLY and CDR2 is FYNNEI. CDR3 length equals 15 residues. V shed 6 bases, J shed 2 bases, and the junction held 5 bases outside the gene matches. The CDR3 spells CASRQGARGNQPQHF. For the CDR3, the DNA is TGTGCCAGCAGACAGGGGGCTCGGGGCAATCAGCCCCAGCATTTT.

This rearrangement joins TRBV27 to TRBJ2-7, with D possibly TRBD2 on 6 matching bases. The V and J ends lost 10 bases and 2 bases respectively, with 24 bases between them. This CDR3 has 16 residues. CDR1 and CDR2 (germline): MNHEY, SMNVEV (reference sequence). The CDR3 is CATRFPTGTRAYEQYF. CDR3 DNA: TGTGCCACCCGATTCCCCACCGGGACTCGAGCCTACGAGCAGTACTTC.

This chain uses TRBV27 with TRBJ2-1; TRBD1 is a possible D gene (6 bases). Germline V gives CDR1 MNHEY, CDR2 SMNVEV (reference sequence). This CDR3 is built from 14 residues. V was shortened by 6 bases and J by 4 bases, with 13 bases between the two germline ends. The CDR3 loop reads CASRPPTGYNEQFF. CDR3 DNA sequence: TGTGCCAGCAGACCGCCTACAGGGTACAATGAGCAGTTCTTC.

CDR3 sequence: CAISESFRAGDGDTQYF. Written as DNA, the CDR3 is TGTGCCATCAGTGAGTCGTTTAGGGCAGGGGACGGGGATACGCAGTATTTT. The chain combines TRBV10-3 with TRBJ2-3; maybe TRBD1 (6 bases). Trimming stripped 0 bases from V and 6 bases from J, with 19 bases between. CDR3 length: 17 amino acids. Germline loops: CDR1 ENHRY, CDR2 SYGVKD.

V usage is TRBV5-6 and J usage is TRBJ1-5, with TRBD1 identical over 8 bases. CDR1 is SGHDT and CDR2 is YYEEEE in the germline V gene. The CDR3 consists of 16 residues. Losses at the gene ends were 0 bases for V and 0 bases for J; bases not matched to a gene: 2. CDR3 sequence (DNA): TGTGCCAGCAGCTTGGCAGGGGGCTCTAGCAATCAGCCCCAGCATTTT. Protein: CASSLAGGSSNQPQHF.

V and J are TRBV2 and TRBJ2-1; 8 bases fit TRBD2. The germline gives CDR1 SNHLY, CDR2 FYNNEI. The CDR3 has 15 amino acids. With 8 bases clipped from V and 7 bases from J, the junction kept 13 bases outside the gene matches. The CDR3 reads CASSLLLAANNEQFF. CDR3 DNA: TGTGCCAGCTCCCTCTTACTAGCGGCGAATAATGAGCAGTTCTTC. The full variable domain, with the rest looked up from reference TRBV2 and TRBJ2-1, is EPEVTQTPSHQVTQMGQEVILRCVPISNHLYFYWYRQILGQKVEFLVSFYNNEISEKSEIFDDQFSVERPDGSNFTLKIRSTKLEDSAMYFCASSLLLAANNEQFFGPGTRLTVL.

The CDR3 nucleotides are TGTGCCAGCAGCTTTTTCGGGGATCGGGCAGATACGCAGTATTTT. Protein: CASSFFGDRADTQYF. The chain recombines TRBV13 with TRBJ2-3; D is perhaps TRBD2 (5 bases). The V end lost 3 bases, the J end lost 4 bases, and 14 bases lay between the germline ends. Per germline, CDR1 PRHDT and CDR2 FYEKMQ (reference sequence). This CDR3 contains 15 residues.